Presented here are 21 T cell receptor beta chains from one specimen sequenced in a study of T-cell reconstitution after alpha-beta-depleted transplantation in children. As it was prepared, the TCRbeta library received unique molecular identifiers. TCRdb re-called the PCR reads through MiXCR, storing one row per CDR3 protein. The sample carries some 6,000 distinct CDR3 sequences, about a sixth recorded once. The specimen was PBMCs, mostly from graft donor cells, collected 60 days after TCRalphabeta/CD19-depleted stem cell transplant. Receptors were obtained from a male patient younger than 18 who had a stem cell transplant for acute myeloid leukemia, so the T cells may come from the graft donor.

The sample holds a few counts of this clonotype. The genes are TRBV7-8 and TRBJ2-2, with 8 bases identical to TRBD2. CDR3 length: 19 residues. V lost 1 base, J lost 0 bases, and 10 bases stayed unmatched. CDR1 and CDR2 from the germline V gene are SGHVS and FQNEAQ. CDR3 protein: CASSLVGRSSGTNTGELFF. CDR3 coding DNA: TGTGCCAGCAGCTTAGTTGGCAGGAGTAGCGGGACGAACACCGGGGAGCTGTTTTTT.

This clonotype is labeled as large. The CDR3 here is CASSPIREGSNTEAFF. The CDR3 DNA is TGTGCCAGCAGCCCAATTAGGGAGGGCTCGAACACTGAAGCTTTCTTT. V usage is TRBV12-3 or TRBV12-4 and J usage is TRBJ1-1, with D unresolved. The CDR3 is 16 residues long. V was cut by 6 bases and J by 1 base, with 18 bases left in between.

This clonotype showed up just a few times. The rearrangement links TRBV20-1 to TRBJ2-7; 8 bases line up with TRBD2. Germline CDR1 reads DFQATT; CDR2 reads SNEGSKA (reference sequence). This CDR3 region has 13 residues. Trimming cost V 3 bases and J 6 bases; bases outside gene matches: 7. The CDR3: CSASTGGPGEQYF. The DNA of the CDR3 is TGCAGTGCTAGTACGGGAGGGCCTGGCGAGCAGTACTTC.

This clonotype was detected a few times. The gene calls are TRBV20-1 and TRBJ1-3, with D unclear. Germline assignment: CDR1 DFQATT and CDR2 SNEGSKA (reference sequence). CDR3 length: 15 residues. V was pared by 0 bases and J by 0 bases, with 9 bases between. CDR3 region: CSARESANSGNTIYF. CDR3 nucleotides: TGCAGTGCTAGAGAGAGCGCTAACTCTGGAAACACCATATATTTT.

This clonotype is medium-sized within its sample. The chain has TRBV15 and TRBJ2-7; TRBD2 matches 10 bases. The germline CDR1 and CDR2 sequences are LNHNV and YYDKDF (reference sequence). V lost 7 bases, J lost 0 bases, and 6 bases stayed unmatched. The CDR3 has 15 amino acids. The CDR3 loop reads CATTSGGAGSYEQYF. The CDR3 DNA reads TGTGCCACCACCAGCGGGGGGGCAGGCTCCTACGAGCAGTACTTC.

In its sample, this clonotype ranks as medium-sized. V usage is TRBV6-5 and J usage is TRBJ2-5; perhaps TRBD2 as D (6 bases). This CDR3 has 14 amino acids. Germline V gene lookup returns CDR1 MNHEY and CDR2 SVGAGI. Trimming pared 0 bases from V and 3 bases from J, leaving 8 bases between. In DNA, the CDR3 is TGTGCCAGCAGTTACTCGGGGACTGAAGAGACCCAGTACTTC. Its protein is CASSYSGTEETQYF.

The V gene is TRBV20-1, the J gene TRBJ2-7; D may be TRBD1 or TRBD2 (5 bases each). V lost 0 bases, J lost 3 bases, and 9 bases lay in between. This CDR3 comprises 13 residues. Germline CDR1 and CDR2: DFQATT and SNEGSKA (reference sequence). The CDR3 loop is CSARDRDLYEQYF. The CDR3 nucleotides read TGCAGTGCTAGAGATCGGGACCTCTACGAGCAGTACTTC.

The chain carries TRBV29-1 and TRBJ2-6, with 12 bases fitting TRBD2. The V gene's germline CDR1 is SQVTM and CDR2 ANQGSEA. Losses at the gene ends were 8 bases for V and 1 base for J; bases not matched to a gene: 6. This CDR3 comprises 16 residues. For the CDR3, the DNA is TGCAGCATTATAACTAGCGGGGGGTCTGGGGCCAACGTCCTGACTTTC. Its protein is CSIITSGGSGANVLTF.

For the CDR3, the DNA is TGCAGCGTTCATGGGCGGGCCTCTACCTTCTTC. This sequence encodes CSVHGRASTFF. V gene TRBV29-1 combines with J gene TRBJ2-1, with a possible D match to TRBD2 (5 bases). Per germline, CDR1 SQVTM and CDR2 ANQGSEA. The V and J ends lost 5 bases and 16 bases respectively, with 18 bases between them. The CDR3 totals 11 residues.

V gene TRBV20-1 combines with J gene TRBJ2-7; TRBD2 matches 7 bases. After removal of 3 bases from V and 4 bases from J, the junction contained 9 bases not matched to a gene. Germline V gives CDR1 DFQATT, CDR2 SNEGSKA (reference sequence). The CDR3 is 14 amino acids. CDR3 protein: CSARGSLAAYEQYF. CDR3 coding DNA: TGCAGTGCTAGGGGGAGCCTAGCGGCTTACGAGCAGTACTTC.

Sample share makes this clonotype medium-sized. The J gene is TRBJ1-1, the V gene TRBV5-1; 7 bases align to TRBD1. V shed 3 bases and J 1 base; nucleotides not matched to a gene: 6. Germline CDR1 and CDR2: SGHRS and YFSETQ. The length of the CDR3 is 15 residues. The CDR3 DNA sequence: TGCGCCAGCAGCTCGCCGGACAGGCCGAACACTGAAGCTTTCTTT. It codes for CASSSPDRPNTEAFF.

This clonotype has just a few counts. J is TRBJ1-1 and V is TRBV30, with D tentatively TRBD1 (6 bases). This CDR3 has 14 residues. The V gene lost 7 bases and the J gene lost 6 bases, with 21 bases spanning the gap. Germline V gene lookup returns CDR1 GTSNPN and CDR2 SVGIG (reference sequence). The CDR3 loop reads CAFCLDSFTPEAFF. In nucleotides, the CDR3 is TGTGCCTTCTGCCTGGACAGTTTTACACCTGAAGCTTTCTTT.

V and J are TRBV5-6 and TRBJ2-3, with 12 bases that match TRBD2. Germline assignment: CDR1 SGHDT and CDR2 YYEEEE. With 5 bases clipped from V and 5 bases from J, the junction kept 12 bases outside the gene matches. The CDR3 consists of 17 residues. CDR3 region: CASRPLAGGWMGDTQYF. The DNA for the CDR3 is TGTGCCAGCAGACCACTAGCGGGAGGATGGATGGGAGATACGCAGTATTTT.

The chain's CDR3 is CASSYELTGRADNEQFF. Written as DNA, the CDR3 is TGTGCCAGCAGTTATGAGCTGACAGGTCGGGCCGACAATGAGCAGTTCTTC. This chain links TRBV12-3 or TRBV12-4 with TRBJ2-1, with a weak D call TRBD1 (6 bases). The CDR3 runs 17 residues. The V gene lost 4 bases and the J gene lost 5 bases, with 21 bases spanning the gap.

This clonotype is deemed medium-sized (0.01 to 0.1%). The J gene is TRBJ2-7, the V gene TRBV20-1; TRBD2 matches 8 bases. The CDR3 totals 14 residues. Germline V CDR1 and CDR2: DFQATT, SNEGSKA (reference sequence). J was trimmed by 3 bases and V by 6 bases; bases with no gene match: 10. CDR3 amino acids: CSASPGLGGYEQYF. CDR3 bases: TGCAGTGCCTCGCCGGGACTAGGGGGCTACGAGCAGTACTTC.

This clonotype turned up a few times. The chain has TRBV20-1 and TRBJ1-3, with TRBD1 matching 8 bases. The ends lost 6 bases at V and 2 bases at J; junction bases unmatched: 3. This CDR3 region has 13 residues. Germline loops: CDR1 DFQATT, CDR2 SNEGSKA (reference sequence). Here the CDR3 DNA reads TGCAGTGCCCAGACAGGGGCTGGAAACACCATATATTTT. Protein sequence: CSAQTGAGNTIYF.

By sample share, this clonotype is medium-sized. The V gene is TRBV7-2, the J gene TRBJ2-3, with 8 bases aligning to TRBD2. The CDR3 extends over 14 amino acids. Germline CDR1 is SGHTA and CDR2 is FQGNSA. After removal of 3 bases from V and 6 bases from J, the junction contained 5 bases not matched to a gene. The CDR3 sequence is CASSLGLDSDTQYF. Here the CDR3 DNA reads TGTGCCAGCAGCTTGGGACTAGATTCCGATACGCAGTATTTT.

This chain joins TRBV7-6 and TRBJ2-1; 9 bases line up with TRBD1. The ends lost 5 bases at V and 9 bases at J; junction bases unmatched: 11. This CDR3 region has 15 residues. Germline V gene lookup returns CDR1 SGHVS and CDR2 FNYEAQ. The CDR3: CASSPGQGQGTEQFF. CDR3 DNA: TGTGCCAGCAGCCCCGGACAGGGGCAGGGGACTGAGCAGTTCTTC.

In this sample, this clonotype turned up a few times. J is TRBJ1-2 and V is TRBV5-1, with 10 bases matching TRBD1. J was trimmed by 6 bases and V by 0 bases; bases with no gene match: 11. The CDR3 consists of 17 residues. The germline V gene has CDR1 SGHRS and CDR2 YFSETQ. The CDR3 nucleotides are TGCGCCAGCAGCTTGGGGGCCGGGACAGGGGACTGGAATGGCTACACCTTC. Encoded protein: CASSLGAGTGDWNGYTF.

This clonotype has more than one count but fewer than ten. The CDR3 coding sequence is TGTGCCAGCAGCTTAGGGGGTATATCTGGCTACACCTTC. Translated, it gives CASSLGGISGYTF. V and J are TRBV7-9 and TRBJ1-2, with D hard to call. V lost 1 base, J lost 7 bases, and 10 bases lay in between. The CDR3 runs 13 residues. The V gene's germline CDR1 is SEHNR and CDR2 FQNEAQ (reference sequence). Together with reference TRBV7-9 and TRBJ1-2, the CDR3 gives the full variable domain: DTGVSQNPRHKITKRGQNVTFRCDPISEHNRLYWYRQTLGQGPEFLTYFQNEAQLEKSRLLSDRFSAERPKGSFSTLEIQRTEQGDSAMYLCASSLGGISGYTFGSGTRLTVV.

The chain employs TRBV12-3 or TRBV12-4 and TRBJ1-2, with 9 bases fitting TRBD1. J was trimmed by 6 bases and V by 7 bases; bases with no gene match: 15. The CDR3 runs to 16 residues. The CDR3 DNA reads as TGTGCCAGCACCCCCGGGACAGGGAAGCTGGATGATGGCTACACCTTC. It specifies CASTPGTGKLDDGYTF.